These 6 T cell receptor beta chains share one sample of origin, sequenced in a study of shared clonotypes between healthy human individuals. TCRdb's copy holds only in-frame clones and misses some; the assay was immunoSEQ multiplex PCR. Of millions of clones listed, 95% are singletons. The sequencing sample was made of naive CD4+ T cells sorted from blood. Subset: CD45RA+ positively selected. Receptors were obtained from a man between 18 and 35 years old in good health.

The V call is TRBV29-1, the J call TRBJ1-2; D might be TRBD1 (5 bases). The ends were cut back, 4 bases at V and 4 bases at J, with 13 bases in the middle. The CDR3 runs to 13 residues. The germline gives CDR1 SQVTM, CDR2 ANQGSEA. The CDR3 region is CSVAGRVGYGYTF. DNA for the CDR3: TGCAGCGTTGCGGGCAGGGTCGGCTATGGCTACACCTTC.

The chain links TRBV7-9 to TRBJ1-2; D not certain. This CDR3 is 14 amino acids long. Between the trimmed V and J ends, which lost 5 bases and 6 bases, there was a span of 16 bases. From germline, CDR1 is SEHNR and CDR2 FQNEAQ (reference sequence). CDR3 in DNA: TGTGCCAGCAGCCCCGCTTTAGTCGGGGATGGCTACACCTTC. It encodes CASSPALVGDGYTF.

The rearrangement uses TRBV12-5 and TRBJ2-3, with 8 bases that match TRBD2. The CDR3 covers 20 residues. CDR1 is LGHNT, CDR2 FRNRAP, per germline. J was trimmed by 0 bases and V by 7 bases; bases with no gene match: 21. In DNA form, the CDR3 reads TGTGCTAGTGCCCCCGTTCTACGGACTAGCCCTGTCATTAGCACAGATACGCAGTATTTT. It is translated as CASAPVLRTSPVISTDTQYF.

This clone was observed a single time. The chain recombines TRBV5-1 with TRBJ1-1; D is unclear. V lost 1 base and J 1 base, leaving 8 bases between the germline ends. The CDR3 has 14 amino acids. The germline CDR1 and CDR2 sequences are SGHRS and YFSETQ. The CDR3 DNA reads TGCGCCAGCAGCTTGTCTTCGTGGAACACTGAAGCTTTCTTT. This gives the protein CASSLSSWNTEAFF.

As for this clone: Other DNA variants within this sample encode the same CDR3. The gene calls are TRBV9 and TRBJ1-3; D is ambiguous. CDR3 length: 16 amino acids. Germline V gives CDR1 SGDLS, CDR2 YYNGEE. The ends were cut back, 0 bases at V and 4 bases at J, with 14 bases in the middle. The CDR3 DNA reads TGTGCCAGCAGCGTAGGCCCGACGGGGAGCGGAAACACCATATATTTT. Its translation: CASSVGPTGSGNTIYF.

The CDR3 DNA sequence: TGTGCCATCAGTGAGGCCCAAGCCGGGACAGGCTATGGCTACACCTTC. It yields the protein CAISEAQAGTGYGYTF. The chain recombines TRBV10-3 with TRBJ1-2, with 8 bases fitting TRBD1. This CDR3 has 16 residues. V lost 2 bases, J lost 4 bases, and 9 bases stayed unmatched. CDR1 is ENHRY, CDR2 SYGVKD, per germline.